One and the same sample provided the 28 T cell receptor beta chains below, sequenced in a study of technical replicates of blood from a few donors. Clones were read by immunoSEQ multiplex PCR, and TCRdb kept only the in-frame ones, dropping some. The sample records 75,000 to 95,000 clones, about nine tenths being singletons. The sequencing input was T cells isolated from PBMCs. These TCRs come from a human donor in good health.

The chain is built from TRBV6-5 and TRBJ2-7; 8 bases match TRBD1. Looked up from germline, CDR1 is MNHEY and CDR2 is SVGAGI. This CDR3 has 13 amino acids. V gave up 6 bases and J gave up 3 bases; unmatched junction bases: 4. As DNA, the CDR3 is TGTGCCAGCAGCCAGGGACAGGTCTACGAGCAGTACTTC. Protein product: CASSQGQVYEQYF.

This clone came up once. The rearrangement joins TRBV12-5 to TRBJ2-2, with D possibly being TRBD1 (7 bases). Deletions cut 6 bases from V and 4 bases from J, with 9 bases between. The CDR3 consists of 13 residues. Germline V lookup: CDR1 LGHNT, CDR2 FRNRAP. In nucleotides, the CDR3 is TGTGCTAGTGGGCAGGGGGGCACCGGGGAGCTGTTTTTT. It is translated as CASGQGGTGELFF. The full variable domain, rest sourced from reference TRBV12-5 and TRBJ2-2, is DARVTQTPRHKVTEMGQEVTMRCQPILGHNTVFWYRQTMMQGLELLAYFRNRAPLDDSGMPKDRFSAEMPDATLATLKIQPSEPRDSAVYFCASGQGGTGELFFGEGSRLTVL.

J is TRBJ2-7 and V is TRBV10-1; TRBD1 aligns across 7 bases. This CDR3 contains 15 residues. The junction had 11 bases not matched to a gene; V was cut back by 4 bases and J by 5 bases. The germline V gene has CDR1 WNHNN and CDR2 SYGVQD (reference sequence). The CDR3: CASSGKGTAVHEQYF. DNA for the CDR3: TGCGCCAGCAGTGGTAAGGGGACAGCCGTCCACGAGCAGTACTTC.

The rearrangement joins TRBV5-4 to TRBJ1-2; 8 bases are a match to TRBD1. J gave up 4 bases and V 2 bases, and 4 bases lay outside the gene matches. Germline V gives CDR1 SGHNT, CDR2 YYREEE (reference sequence). The CDR3 is 14 residues long. The CDR3 DNA reads as TGTGCCAGCAGCTTCCCCGGACAGGGCTATGGCTACACCTTC. Translation: CASSFPGQGYGYTF.

This chain connects TRBV7-9 to TRBJ1-3, with 7 bases matching TRBD1. Germline V gene lookup returns CDR1 SEHNR and CDR2 FQNEAQ (reference sequence). The CDR3 is made up of 17 amino acids. The V segment lost 5 bases and the J segment 2 bases; nucleotides outside the gene matches: 12. In nucleotides, the CDR3 is TGTGCCAGCAGCCTATTACTACCCGGGACAGCTGGAAACACCATATATTTT. Its translation is CASSLLLPGTAGNTIYF.

This clone has a single count. CDR3 in amino acids: CASSLWSGGGHEQFF. CDR3 bases: TGTGCCAGCAGCTTGTGGAGCGGGGGGGGGCATGAGCAGTTCTTC. The chain recombines TRBV5-4 with TRBJ2-1; 10 bases agree with TRBD2. V lost 1 base to trimming and J lost 8 bases; unmatched junction nucleotides: 6. The germline gives CDR1 SGHNT, CDR2 YYREEE (reference sequence). The length of the CDR3 is 15 residues.

Here the CDR3 reads CSVQGQGTNEKLFF. DNA for the CDR3: TGCAGCGTTCAAGGACAGGGAACTAATGAAAAACTGTTTTTT. The chain couples TRBV29-1 to TRBJ1-4; 8 bases are a match to TRBD1. The CDR3 totals 14 residues. With V trimmed by 5 bases and J by 1 base, 3 bases remained unmatched. Germline-derived CDR1 and CDR2 are SQVTM and ANQGSEA.

This clone was counted between two and nine times. For the CDR3, the DNA is TGTGCCAGTAGTATCCTGGACAGTCAGGGCTACACCTTC. Encoded protein: CASSILDSQGYTF. The gene calls are TRBV19 and TRBJ1-2; TRBD1 is a possible D gene (6 bases). V lost 3 bases, J lost 8 bases, and 13 bases lay in between. The CDR3 runs 13 residues. Germline CDR1 is LNHDA and CDR2 is SQIVND (reference sequence).

The rearrangement links TRBV7-6 to TRBJ1-1, with 8 positions matching TRBD1. Germline CDR1 reads SGHVS; CDR2 reads FNYEAQ. The V segment lost 0 bases and the J segment 5 bases; nucleotides outside the gene matches: 11. The CDR3 runs to 17 residues. CDR3 nucleotide sequence: TGTGCCAGCAGCTTAGCGGACAGGGCATGGGAAGGTACTGAAGCTTTCTTT. Translating it yields CASSLADRAWEGTEAFF.

The V call is TRBV5-6, the J call TRBJ2-7; the D gene is possibly TRBD2 (6 bases). Deletions cut 5 bases from V and 1 base from J, with 16 bases between. The V gene's germline CDR1 is SGHDT and CDR2 YYEEEE. This CDR3 is built from 15 residues. The CDR3 loop is CASRLGTAVSYEQYF. DNA for the CDR3: TGTGCCAGCAGACTGGGGACTGCAGTATCCTACGAGCAGTACTTC.

The chain links TRBV5-5 to TRBJ2-1, with D possibly matching TRBD2 (7 bases). The CDR3 runs 15 residues. In germline, CDR1 is SGHKS, CDR2 YYEKEE (reference sequence). The germline V and J ends were trimmed by 2 bases and 5 bases, with 14 bases remaining between them. CDR3 loop: CASSLTGGRDNEQFF. CDR3 DNA sequence: TGTGCCAGCAGCTTAACGGGGGGCCGCGACAATGAGCAGTTCTTC.

The chain has TRBV18 and TRBJ2-5, with D possibly being TRBD2 (5 bases). The CDR3 loop spans 13 amino acids. Trimming shortened V by 3 bases and J by 3 bases, and 8 bases separated the two germline ends. Germline assignment: CDR1 KGHSH and CDR2 LQKENI. CDR3 amino acids: CASSPGAKETQYF. DNA of the CDR3: TGTGCCAGCTCACCGGGAGCGAAAGAGACCCAGTACTTC.

This CDR3 reads CASSPLSIDYEQYF. The DNA for the CDR3 is TGCGCCAGCAGCCCCTTATCAATAGACTACGAGCAGTACTTC. The chain has TRBV5-1 and TRBJ2-7; no definite D call. The CDR3 totals 14 residues. V gave up 4 bases and J gave up 3 bases, with 14 bases separating them. Germline V gene lookup returns CDR1 SGHRS and CDR2 YFSETQ.

The chain joins TRBV7-3 to TRBJ2-5, with 10 bases fitting TRBD2. Unmatched junction bases numbered 0, after V lost 3 bases and J lost 2 bases. The germline gives CDR1 SGHTA, CDR2 FQGTGA. This CDR3 has 14 amino acids. Written as DNA, the CDR3 is TGTGCCAGCAGCTTTAGCGGGGGGCAAGAGACCCAGTACTTC. Translated, it gives CASSFSGGQETQYF.

For the CDR3, the DNA is TGTGCCAGCATGAATCCCTACTCCAACACCGGGGAGCTGTTTTTT. Translated: CASMNPYSNTGELFF. J is TRBJ2-2 and V is TRBV7-9; D ambiguous. Germline V gives CDR1 SEHNR, CDR2 FQNEAQ (reference sequence). The CDR3 length is 15 residues. Trimming cost V 7 bases and J 2 bases, with 14 bases left between them.

The count of this clone is one. The chain is built from TRBV11-3 and TRBJ1-1, with 7 nucleotides matching TRBD1. Germline V gene sequence: CDR1 SGHNT, CDR2 YENEEA. The J segment lost 0 bases and the V segment lost 5 bases, leaving 6 bases of the junction unmatched. The length of the CDR3 is 15 residues. DNA of the CDR3: TGTGCCAGCAGCCAACGGGACAGCTTGAACACTGAAGCTTTCTTT. It translates to CASSQRDSLNTEAFF.

The genes are TRBV14 and TRBJ1-4; D remains ambiguous. Germline V gives CDR1 SGHDN, CDR2 FVKESK. Trimming stripped 1 base from V and 7 bases from J, with 10 bases between. This CDR3 comprises 14 residues. In DNA, the CDR3 is TGTGCCAGCAGCCAAGTGGGGAGGGTTGAAAAACTGTTTTTT. Translating gives CASSQVGRVEKLFF.

The chain couples TRBV19 to TRBJ2-7, with 8 bases matching TRBD1. V dropped 5 bases and J dropped 5; count of bases not matched to a gene: 8. The CDR3 loop spans 14 amino acids. Germline V gene sequence: CDR1 LNHDA, CDR2 SQIVND (reference sequence). The CDR3 DNA reads as TGTGCCAGTAGTTCCGGGACAGGTGTCCACGAGCAGTACTTC. Protein product: CASSSGTGVHEQYF.

CDR3 in amino acids: CASSLTGGAIGNQPQHF. CDR3 in DNA: TGTGCCAGCAGTTTGACAGGGGGCGCGATAGGCAATCAGCCCCAGCATTTT. The gene calls are TRBV27 and TRBJ1-5, with 10 bases matching TRBD1. The J segment lost 2 bases and the V segment lost 3 bases, leaving 7 bases of the junction unmatched. The CDR3 is made up of 17 amino acids. Germline values: CDR1 MNHEY, CDR2 SMNVEV (reference sequence).

The chain employs TRBV7-9 and TRBJ2-1; 10 bases map to TRBD1. The V and J ends lost 7 bases and 5 bases, in that order; junction bases with no gene match: 20. Per the germline V gene, CDR1 is SEHNR and CDR2 is FQNEAQ (reference sequence). This CDR3 is 19 amino acids long. The CDR3 is CASILKRNTGTGANNEQFF. The DNA for the CDR3 is TGTGCCAGCATCCTCAAACGAAATACCGGGACAGGGGCAAACAATGAGCAGTTCTTC. Using reference TRBV7-9 and TRBJ2-1 for the parts outside the CDR3, the full variable domain is DTGVSQNPRHKITKRGQNVTFRCDPISEHNRLYWYRQTLGQGPEFLTYFQNEAQLEKSRLLSDRFSAERPKGSFSTLEIQRTEQGDSAMYLCASILKRNTGTGANNEQFFGPGTRLTVL.

This clone was seen a few times. The chain carries TRBV11-2 and TRBJ2-6; a weak D match, TRBD1 (6 bases). Germline V gene data show CDR1 as SGHAT and CDR2 as FQNNGV. Trimming stripped 5 bases from V and 0 bases from J, with 11 bases between. This CDR3 has 16 residues. The CDR3 coding sequence is TGTGCCAGCAGCCGGACAGCCGGCTCTGGGGCCAACGTCCTGACTTTC. Translating gives CASSRTAGSGANVLTF.

This clone was recorded only once. The rearrangement joins TRBV9 to TRBJ1-2; tentative D call: TRBD1 (6 bases). CDR3 size: 11 residues. Germline V gene lookup returns CDR1 SGDLS and CDR2 YYNGEE. Trimming shortened V by 5 bases and J by 5 bases, and 7 bases separated the two germline ends. The CDR3 reads CASSTGYGYTF. In DNA, the CDR3 is TGTGCCAGCAGTACAGGGTATGGCTACACCTTC.

The CDR3 sequence is CASSWGHKYEQYF. CDR3 in DNA: TGTGCCAGCAGTTGGGGACATAAATACGAGCAGTACTTC. The rearrangement joins TRBV6-5 to TRBJ2-7; the D gene is possibly TRBD1 (6 bases). Trimming removed 4 bases from V and 4 bases from J, with 11 bases in between. CDR1 is MNHEY and CDR2 is SVGAGI in the germline V gene. The CDR3 runs 13 residues.

The chain carries TRBV10-3 and TRBJ1-2, with D possibly TRBD1 on 6 matching bases. V lost 2 bases and J 1 base, leaving 11 bases between the germline ends. CDR3 size: 15 residues. Germline lookup yields CDR1 ENHRY and CDR2 SYGVKD. CDR3 in DNA: TGTGCCATCAGTGAGGTCCAGGGGAATAACTATGGCTACACCTTC. It yields the protein CAISEVQGNNYGYTF.

The CDR3 DNA reads as TGTGCCAGCAGCTTAGTGGCAGTAGGGGCTGGGGGAAACACCATATATTTT. This sequence encodes CASSLVAVGAGGNTIYF. The chain couples TRBV7-6 to TRBJ1-3; possible D gene TRBD1, 5 bases. CDR3 length: 17 residues. Germline V lookup: CDR1 SGHVS, CDR2 FNYEAQ. Trimming left V 1 base short and J 4 bases short, with 17 bases between.

This clone was observed a single time. V is TRBV7-2 and J is TRBJ1-2; the D is unclear. The CDR3 contains 15 residues. Trimming pared 5 bases from V and 5 bases from J, leaving 18 bases between. The germline CDR1 and CDR2 sequences are SGHTA and FQGNSA. Written as DNA, the CDR3 is TGTGCCAGCAGCCACTCTTCTAACCTCGGGTATGGCTACACCTTC. It yields the protein CASSHSSNLGYGYTF.

This clone was detected once. The rearrangement links TRBV28 to TRBJ1-3, with 8 bases aligning to TRBD1. This CDR3 is built from 19 residues. Losses at the gene ends were 1 base for V and 0 bases for J; bases not matched to a gene: 11. Germline assignment: CDR1 MDHEN and CDR2 SYDVKM. Here the CDR3 DNA reads TGTGCCAGCAGTTTATTTGCAGGGGGCAAATCGAGCTCTGGAAACACCATATATTTT. This codes for CASSLFAGGKSSSGNTIYF.

The chain's CDR3 is CASSLGTSGGLRRNEQYF. CDR3 sequence (DNA): TGTGCCAGCAGCCTAGGGACTAGCGGGGGGTTGAGAAGAAACGAGCAGTACTTC. V usage is TRBV7-9 and J usage is TRBJ2-7; TRBD2 matches 15 bases. Looked up from germline, CDR1 is SEHNR and CDR2 is FQNEAQ (reference sequence). The CDR3 runs to 18 residues. V trimming: 5 bases; J trimming: 5 bases; junction bases outside the gene matches: 13.